This note documents a single TCR beta chain sequence. Germline-derived CDR1 and CDR2 are LGHDT and YNNKEL (reference sequence). Losses at the gene ends were 7 bases for V and 8 bases for J; bases not matched to a gene: 10. The CDR3 is 14 residues long. Reverse transcription of roughly 0.5 to 1 ug RNA used random hexamers. An immunoSEQ multiplex PCR amplified TCR beta CDR3 over 54 Vbeta and 13 Jbeta. One entry per CDR3 protein, called by TCRdb with MiXCR from the immunoSEQ multiplex PCR reads. Of approximately 70,000 distinct CDR3 sequences in the sample, approximately 95% were seen once. The data are from a study of CD8 T cells in Susac syndrome. High-throughput TCR beta sequencing covered peripheral CD8+ and CD4+ T cells. Negative isolation was applied to CD8+ and CD4+ T cells, and FACS enrichment was applied to TEMRA cells.

Sample: CD8+ T cells from PBMCs. The receptor's source is a human donor in good health. The V call is TRBV3-1, the J call TRBJ2-1; 8 nucleotides line up with TRBD1. CDR3 in DNA: TGTGCCAGCACCGGGGCAGGGGGCATCCATGAGCAGTTCTTC. It codes for CASTGAGGIHEQFF.